These 30 T cell receptor beta chains came from one sample sequenced in a study of blood T cell repertoires in COVID-19. Sequencing used immunoSEQ multiplex PCR; TCRdb keeps in-frame clones, though not all of them. The profile shows over 200,000 clones, about 86% of them singletons. Source material: peripheral blood. Receptors were obtained from a man between 50 and 59 years old with active or convalescent COVID-19.

The rearrangement joins TRBV13 to TRBJ2-3, with 7 bases fitting TRBD2. The CDR3 totals 14 residues. The J segment lost 4 bases and the V segment lost 3 bases, leaving 4 bases of the junction unmatched. Germline CDR1 is PRHDT and CDR2 is FYEKMQ (reference sequence). This CDR3 is CASSFGLVSDTQYF. The DNA for the CDR3 is TGTGCCAGCAGCTTCGGACTAGTATCAGATACGCAGTATTTT. The entire variable domain, with the rest obtained from reference TRBV13 and TRBJ2-3, is as follows: AAGVIQSPRHLIKEKRETATLKCYPIPRHDTVYWYQQGPGQDPQFLISFYEKMQSDKGSIPDRFSAQQFSDYHSELNMSSLELGDSALYFCASSFGLVSDTQYFGPGTRLTVL.

In its sample, this clone was seen a few times. V gene TRBV11-2 combines with J gene TRBJ2-7, with D perhaps matching TRBD2 (5 bases). CDR1 is SGHAT, CDR2 FQNNGV, per germline. This CDR3 is built from 13 residues. Trimming removed 5 bases at V and 7 bases at J, with 15 bases between. CDR3 in DNA: TGTGCCAGCAGCCCTACAAGGCCGGGGGAGCAGTACTTC. This gives the protein CASSPTRPGEQYF.

J is TRBJ1-2 and V is TRBV28; a weak D match, TRBD1 (5 bases). V was pared by 2 bases and J by 5 bases, with 12 bases between. Germline CDR1 MDHEN, CDR2 SYDVKM. This CDR3 has 14 residues. In DNA form, the CDR3 reads TGTGCCAGCAGTTTAAAACAGGCAGCTTATGGCTACACCTTC. Protein sequence: CASSLKQAAYGYTF.

The chain carries TRBV5-1 and TRBJ1-1; perhaps TRBD1 as D (6 bases). The ends were cut back, 1 base at V and 3 bases at J, with 13 bases in the middle. Germline V gene data show CDR1 as SGHRS and CDR2 as YFSETQ. The CDR3 has 15 amino acids. The CDR3 bases are TGCGCCAGCAGCTTGACACAGGGTCTTGACACTGAAGCTTTCTTT. This gives the protein CASSLTQGLDTEAFF.

The CDR3 loop is CASRPAGQGRSGNTIYF. CDR3 bases: TGTGCCAGTAGACCCGCGGGGCAGGGACGATCTGGAAACACCATATATTTT. The rearrangement uses TRBV19 and TRBJ1-3; perhaps TRBD1 as D (5 bases). CDR1 LNHDA and CDR2 SQIVND come from the germline V gene (reference sequence). CDR3 size: 17 residues. V lost 6 bases to trimming and J lost 1 base, with 19 bases between them. The variable domain in full, with the rest retrieved from reference TRBV19 and TRBJ1-3, is DGGITQSPKYLFRKEGQNVTLSCEQNLNHDAMYWYRQDPGQGLRLIYYSQIVNDFQKGDIAEGYSVSREKKESFPLTVTSAQKNPTAFYLCASRPAGQGRSGNTIYFGEGSWLTVV.

The chain carries TRBV28 and TRBJ1-1; the D is unclear. Per germline, CDR1 MDHEN and CDR2 SYDVKM. The CDR3 extends over 13 amino acids. Trimming took off 8 bases at V and 8 bases at J, with 18 bases between the two ends. CDR3 DNA: TGTGCCAGCGGCTCCGGGGAGATCAAAGAAGCTTTCTTT. Its protein is CASGSGEIKEAFF. The full variable domain, completed using reference TRBV28 and TRBJ1-1, is DVKVTQSSRYLVKRTGEKVFLECVQDMDHENMFWYRQDPGLGLRLIYFSYDVKMKEKGDIPEGYSVSREKKERFSLILESASTNQTSMYLCASGSGEIKEAFFGQGTRLTVV.

This clone has more than one count but fewer than ten. This chain links TRBV5-1 with TRBJ1-2; maybe TRBD1 (6 bases). The CDR3 is 17 residues long. Germline CDR1 and CDR2: SGHRS and YFSETQ. V was pared by 0 bases and J by 5 bases, with 20 bases between. This CDR3 is CASSLDAGGRSLYGYTF. The CDR3 DNA reads as TGCGCCAGCAGCTTGGACGCGGGGGGCAGATCTCTTTATGGCTACACCTTC.

This clone was detected only a few times. The CDR3 DNA reads TGTGCCACCAGTCCGGGTCCCGGGGAGCTGTTTTTT. Residues: CATSPGPGELFF. The chain couples TRBV24-1 to TRBJ2-2; D is uncertain. CDR1 and CDR2 from the germline V gene are KGHDR and SFDVKD. V was shortened by 6 bases and J by 6 bases, with 7 bases between the two germline ends. This CDR3 has 12 amino acids.

This chain connects TRBV27 to TRBJ1-1; 7 nucleotides line up with TRBD1. Germline CDR1 MNHEY, CDR2 SMNVEV (reference sequence). This CDR3 is 14 amino acids long. The trim removed 5 bases at V and 2 bases at J, leaving 5 bases unmatched. CDR3 bases: TGTGCCAGCAGTGAAAGGACAGGTAACACTGAAGCTTTCTTT. Amino acid sequence: CASSERTGNTEAFF.

The genes are TRBV4-1 and TRBJ1-1; 11 bases line up with TRBD1. J was trimmed by 8 bases and V by 0 bases; bases with no gene match: 2. Germline V lookup: CDR1 MGHRA, CDR2 YSYEKL. This CDR3 contains 14 residues. The CDR3 DNA reads TGCGCCAGCAGCCAAGATAGGGACAGGGGGGAAGCTTTCTTT. Translating gives CASSQDRDRGEAFF.

V is TRBV7-3 and J is TRBJ2-3; the match to TRBD2 covers 10 bases. The CDR3 runs to 16 residues. CDR1 and CDR2 from the germline V gene are SGHTA and FQGTGA. Germline trimming cut 5 bases from V and 5 bases from J; bases unmatched to any gene: 10. The CDR3 is CASSALAGGRKDTQYF. For the CDR3, the DNA is TGTGCCAGCAGCGCGTTAGCGGGGGGCCGGAAAGATACGCAGTATTTT.

The V gene is TRBV2, the J gene TRBJ2-5, with D perhaps matching TRBD2 (5 bases). The V gene's germline CDR1 is SNHLY and CDR2 FYNNEI. The CDR3 loop spans 13 amino acids. Trimming shortened V by 10 bases and J by 2 bases, and 14 bases separated the two germline ends. In DNA, the CDR3 is TGTGCCATCTCCGGGAACACTCAAGAGACCCAGTACTTC. Its translation is CAISGNTQETQYF.

The gene calls are TRBV2 and TRBJ2-5; no clear D. CDR3 size: 13 residues. Trimming removed 5 bases at V and 2 bases at J, with 9 bases between. The germline V gene has CDR1 SNHLY and CDR2 FYNNEI. This chain's CDR3 is CASSTRRQETQYF. The CDR3 nucleotides are TGTGCCAGCAGTACGAGGCGGCAAGAGACCCAGTACTTC.

This chain joins TRBV7-3 and TRBJ2-3; possibly TRBD1 for D (7 bases). Deletions cut 5 bases from V and 6 bases from J, with 18 bases between. Germline CDR1 reads SGHTA; CDR2 reads FQGTGA. This CDR3 region has 15 residues. The CDR3 here is CASSPQGGKGDTQYF. As DNA, the CDR3 is TGTGCCAGCAGCCCGCAGGGGGGCAAAGGTGATACGCAGTATTTT.

CDR3 sequence (DNA): TGCGCCAGCAGCAGGCACAGGGATGAAAAACTGTTTTTT. The encoded protein is CASSRHRDEKLFF. The chain combines TRBV5-1 with TRBJ1-4, with D perhaps matching TRBD1 (6 bases). Deletions cut 4 bases from V and 6 bases from J, with 10 bases between. Germline V gives CDR1 SGHRS, CDR2 YFSETQ. The CDR3 has 13 residues.

CDR3 sequence: CASSPTGRGTEAFF. In DNA form, the CDR3 reads TGTGCCAGCAGCCCGACAGGCCGCGGCACTGAAGCTTTCTTT. The rearrangement uses TRBV5-6 and TRBJ1-1, with D maybe TRBD1 (6 bases). The CDR3 runs to 14 residues. V was trimmed by 4 bases and J by 4 bases, leaving 14 bases between them. Germline V lookup: CDR1 SGHDT, CDR2 YYEEEE. The full variable domain, completed using reference TRBV5-6 and TRBJ1-1, is DAGVTQSPTHLIKTRGQQVTLRCSPKSGHDTVSWYQQALGQGPQFIFQYYEEEERQRGNFPDRFSGHQFPNYSSELNVNALLLGDSALYLCASSPTGRGTEAFFGQGTRLTVV.

This chain connects TRBV7-3 to TRBJ1-6; D unresolved. The CDR3 is 14 amino acids. Germline V CDR1 and CDR2: SGHTA, FQGTGA. V was cut by 3 bases and J by 9 bases, with 12 bases left in between. CDR3 DNA: TGTGCCAGCAGCTTCTCAGGCGTTGGTTCACCCCTCCACTTT. It codes for CASSFSGVGSPLHF. Using reference TRBV7-3 and TRBJ1-6 for the parts outside the CDR3, the full variable domain is GAGVSQTPSNKVTEKGKYVELRCDPISGHTALYWYRQSLGQGPEFLIYFQGTGAADDSGLPNDRFFAVRPEGSVSTLKIQRTERGDSAVYLCASSFSGVGSPLHFGNGTRLTVT.

The V gene is TRBV7-9, the J gene TRBJ2-2, with D perhaps TRBD1 (5 bases). Trimming removed 5 bases from V and 2 bases from J, with 12 bases in between. The CDR3 contains 15 residues. The V gene's germline CDR1 is SEHNR and CDR2 FQNEAQ (reference sequence). The CDR3 coding sequence is TGTGCCAGCAGCGTCAAGGACACCAACACCGGGGAGCTGTTTTTT. Protein: CASSVKDTNTGELFF.

The CDR3 protein is CASSSLRWELFF. CDR3 nucleotides: TGTGCCAGCAGCTCCCTCCGGTGGGAGCTGTTTTTT. V gene TRBV7-2 combines with J gene TRBJ2-2; D is unresolved. The CDR3 runs 12 residues. Trimming took 4 bases from V and 9 from J, leaving 9 bases between them. Germline V gives CDR1 SGHTA, CDR2 FQGNSA.

This clone appeared a single time. The genes are TRBV5-6 and TRBJ1-3; D gene ambiguous. Trimming removed 4 bases at V and 3 bases at J, with 14 bases between. The length of the CDR3 is 15 residues. From germline, CDR1 is SGHDT and CDR2 YYEEEE. CDR3: CASSEDSRVGNTIYF. The CDR3 bases are TGTGCCAGCAGCGAGGACTCGAGAGTTGGAAACACCATATATTTT.

The table lists this clone with a count of one. The chain recombines TRBV28 with TRBJ2-5; the D gene is possibly TRBD2 (6 bases). The V end lost 6 bases, the J end lost 3 bases, and 17 bases lay between the germline ends. Per the germline V gene, CDR1 is MDHEN and CDR2 is SYDVKM. The CDR3 extends over 15 amino acids. The CDR3 bases are TGTGCCAGCAGCCCCAGAGGAGGGATTGAAGAGACCCAGTACTTC. Its translation is CASSPRGGIEETQYF.

V usage is TRBV5-4 and J usage is TRBJ1-1, with D tentatively TRBD1 (5 bases). The germline V and J ends were trimmed by 0 bases and 5 bases, with 11 bases remaining between them. CDR1 and CDR2 (germline): SGHNT, YYREEE (reference sequence). This CDR3 comprises 14 residues. The CDR3 loop reads CASSLGQGRTEAFF. CDR3 sequence (DNA): TGTGCCAGCAGCTTGGGGCAGGGAAGGACTGAAGCTTTCTTT. The variable domain in full, completed from reference TRBV5-4 and TRBJ1-1, reads ETGVTQSPTHLIKTRGQQVTLRCSSQSGHNTVSWYQQALGQGPQFIFQYYREEENGRGNFPPRFSGLQFPNYSSELNVNALELDDSALYLCASSLGQGRTEAFFGQGTRLTVV.

In its sample, this clone was seen a few times. The rearrangement uses TRBV5-4 and TRBJ2-7, with D possibly being TRBD2 (6 bases). Looked up from germline, CDR1 is SGHNT and CDR2 is YYREEE (reference sequence). The V end lost 4 bases, the J end lost 6 bases, and 17 bases lay between the germline ends. There are 14 residues in the CDR3. In nucleotides, the CDR3 is TGTGCCAGCAGCCGGGGCGAGACTAGTTCCGAGCAGTACTTC. Protein product: CASSRGETSSEQYF.

V is TRBV9 and J is TRBJ2-7, with TRBD2 as a possible D gene (6 bases). V lost 0 bases and J lost 3, with 13 bases in between. CDR1 and CDR2 from the germline V gene are SGDLS and YYNGEE. This CDR3 region has 15 residues. In DNA form, the CDR3 reads TGTGCCAGCAGCGTAGACGGTCGGGACTTCTACGAGCAGTACTTC. It encodes CASSVDGRDFYEQYF.

The genes are TRBV27 and TRBJ1-2; no clear D. V shed 2 bases and J shed 4 bases, with 8 bases lying between them. The CDR3 totals 13 residues. CDR1 and CDR2 (germline): MNHEY, SMNVEV (reference sequence). The CDR3 reads CASSLLLGYGYTF. The CDR3 DNA reads as TGTGCCAGCAGTTTACTCCTAGGCTATGGCTACACCTTC.

V is TRBV21-1 and J is TRBJ2-5; the D call in the table, TRBD2, was not verified against the DNA. TRBV21-1 constitutes a pseudogene. The CDR3 sequence is 15 residues long. DNA of the CDR3: TGTGCCAGCAGCAAAGTTAGGGGGGGCCAAGAGACCCAGTACTTC. Translated, it gives CASSKVRGGQETQYF.

This chain links TRBV9 with TRBJ1-2; weak D call: TRBD1 (5 bases). Germline loops: CDR1 SGDLS, CDR2 YYNGEE. The V end was cut by 4 bases, the J end by 5 bases, with 12 bases between. The CDR3 has 13 amino acids. The CDR3 DNA reads TGTGCCAGCAGCCGTGACAGTCAGTATGGCTACACCTTC. Translated: CASSRDSQYGYTF.

This chain connects TRBV7-8 to TRBJ2-7; 8 positions match TRBD2. The CDR3 loop spans 14 amino acids. V was clipped by 0 bases and J by 4 bases; unmatched bases: 2. Per germline, CDR1 SGHVS and CDR2 FQNEAQ. The CDR3 nucleotides are TGTGCCAGCAGCTTAGCTAGCGGGGTATACGAGCAGTACTTC. Encoded protein: CASSLASGVYEQYF.

The chain couples TRBV19 to TRBJ2-1, with a possible D match to TRBD2 (5 bases). This CDR3 has 14 amino acids. The ends were cut back, 2 bases at V and 10 bases at J, with 15 bases in the middle. CDR1 is LNHDA and CDR2 is SQIVND in the germline V gene (reference sequence). This CDR3 is CASSIRSAMGEQFF. CDR3 bases: TGTGCCAGTAGTATACGTAGCGCCATGGGGGAGCAGTTCTTC.

The V call is TRBV2, the J call TRBJ1-5, with D perhaps TRBD1 (5 bases). Germline V lookup: CDR1 SNHLY, CDR2 FYNNEI. Trimming shortened V by 5 bases and J by 10 bases, and 18 bases separated the two germline ends. The CDR3 covers 14 residues. CDR3 loop: CASSTLGGISPQHF. The CDR3 DNA reads as TGTGCCAGCAGTACTTTGGGGGGAATCAGCCCCCAGCATTTT.